A single sample gave rise to the 27 T cell receptor beta chains below, sequenced in a study of blood T cell repertoires in COVID-19. Data came from immunoSEQ multiplex PCR; TCRdb stores just in-frame clones and leaves some out. The table records 150,000 to 200,000 clones, around four fifths of them present only once. The sample taken for sequencing was PBMCs or T cells enriched from blood (not recorded which). These receptors were taken from a woman between 45 and 65 years old in a cohort exposed to, infected with or recovered from COVID-19 (not recorded which).

The J gene is TRBJ2-2, the V gene TRBV19; 7 bases agree with TRBD1. V dropped 5 bases and J dropped 3; count of bases not matched to a gene: 6. Germline V gene lookup returns CDR1 LNHDA and CDR2 SQIVND (reference sequence). This CDR3 is built from 15 residues. The DNA of the CDR3 is TGTGCCAGTAGTGTGACAGGGCCGGACACCGGGGAGCTGTTTTTT. Translation gives CASSVTGPDTGELFF.

The chain has TRBV19 and TRBJ1-1, with 8 positions matching TRBD1. With 5 bases clipped from V and 4 bases from J, the junction kept 0 bases outside the gene matches. The germline CDR1 and CDR2 sequences are LNHDA and SQIVND (reference sequence). The CDR3 is 12 amino acids. The CDR3 is CASSQGATEAFF. The CDR3 DNA follows: TGTGCCAGTAGTCAGGGGGCCACTGAAGCTTTCTTT.

The chain has TRBV15 and TRBJ1-1; D call uncertain. The CDR3 runs 13 residues. Germline values: CDR1 LNHNV, CDR2 YYDKDF (reference sequence). Trimming took 3 bases from V and 4 from J, leaving 9 bases between them. CDR3 residues: CATSSPPGTEAFF. The CDR3 DNA is TGTGCCACCAGCAGCCCCCCCGGCACTGAAGCTTTCTTT.

The V gene is TRBV9, the J gene TRBJ1-6; 7 bases line up with TRBD1. Germline CDR1 and CDR2: SGDLS and YYNGEE. This CDR3 contains 14 residues. The J segment lost 5 bases and the V segment lost 4 bases, leaving 3 bases of the junction unmatched. CDR3 nucleotide sequence: TGTGCCAGCAGCCAGACAGGGAATAATTCACCCCTCCACTTT. This encodes CASSQTGNNSPLHF.

This chain uses TRBV28 with TRBJ2-7; tentative D call: TRBD1 (6 bases). The V and J ends lost 7 bases and 3 bases respectively, with 16 bases between them. This CDR3 comprises 14 residues. CDR1 and CDR2 (germline): MDHEN, SYDVKM. The CDR3 DNA reads TGTGCCAGCAAAACCTTGGGACAATTCTACGAGCAGTACTTC. It translates to CASKTLGQFYEQYF.

CDR3 nucleotides: TGTGCCAGCAGCTTCCCGGGGGGGGGCAACACTGAAGCTTTCTTT. As protein: CASSFPGGGNTEAFF. This chain connects TRBV5-4 to TRBJ1-1; D is possibly TRBD1 (6 bases). Germline loops: CDR1 SGHNT, CDR2 YYREEE (reference sequence). Trimming shortened V by 2 bases and J by 2 bases, and 13 bases separated the two germline ends. This CDR3 is built from 15 residues.

The gene calls are TRBV7-3 and TRBJ2-3; 7 positions match TRBD2. Germline V CDR1 and CDR2: SGHTA, FQGTGA. This CDR3 spans 14 amino acids. Trimming at V came to 5 bases and at J to 5 bases, leaving 7 bases not matched to a gene. The CDR3, as DNA: TGTGCCAGCAGCCCCACCAGGACTAGAGATACGCAGTATTTT. This codes for CASSPTRTRDTQYF. Drawing the rest from reference TRBV7-3 and TRBJ2-3, the complete variable domain is GAGVSQTPSNKVTEKGKYVELRCDPISGHTALYWYRQSLGQGPEFLIYFQGTGAADDSGLPNDRFFAVRPEGSVSTLKIQRTERGDSAVYLCASSPTRTRDTQYFGPGTRLTVL.

This clone was observed a single time. V usage is TRBV19 and J usage is TRBJ2-1; D is unclear. CDR1 and CDR2 (germline): LNHDA, SQIVND (reference sequence). The CDR3 extends over 12 amino acids. V was cut by 2 bases and J by 5 bases, with 4 bases left in between. CDR3 DNA: TGTGCCAGTAGTATACTAGACAATGAGCAGTTCTTC. It is translated as CASSILDNEQFF.

CDR3 sequence reads: CSVGHRPDQPQHF. CDR3 DNA sequence: TGCAGCGTGGGACACAGGCCGGATCAGCCCCAGCATTTT. This chain joins TRBV29-1 and TRBJ1-5, with TRBD1 as a possible D gene (6 bases). Germline V gene lookup returns CDR1 SQVTM and CDR2 ANQGSEA. The CDR3 totals 13 residues. V was cut by 6 bases and J by 5 bases, with 14 bases left in between.

This chain links TRBV2 with TRBJ2-7, with TRBD1 as a possible D gene (5 bases). Germline V gene data show CDR1 as SNHLY and CDR2 as FYNNEI. This CDR3 is built from 13 residues. V lost 0 bases to trimming and J lost 3 bases, with 6 bases between them. The CDR3 is CASSEARDYEQYF. DNA for the CDR3: TGTGCCAGCAGTGAAGCCAGGGACTACGAGCAGTACTTC.

The chain joins TRBV7-8 to TRBJ2-5, with D maybe TRBD2 (6 bases). From germline, CDR1 is SGHVS and CDR2 FQNEAQ. The CDR3 length is 14 residues. V lost 6 bases and J lost 5, with 16 bases in between. The CDR3 nucleotides read TGTGCCAGCAGTGCCATTGTGAGCGGGGAGACCCAGTACTTC. This sequence encodes CASSAIVSGETQYF.

The chain carries TRBV24-1 and TRBJ1-5; 7 bases are a match to TRBD1. The CDR3 runs 15 residues. Germline V gives CDR1 KGHDR, CDR2 SFDVKD. V shed 4 bases, J shed 6 bases, and the junction held 8 bases outside the gene matches. The CDR3 protein is CATSEGGGAGQPQHF. In DNA, the CDR3 is TGTGCCACCAGTGAAGGAGGGGGCGCGGGTCAGCCCCAGCATTTT.

V is TRBV10-2 and J is TRBJ2-1; 7 bases align to TRBD1. Germline V gene lookup returns CDR1 WSHSY and CDR2 SAAADI. J lost 6 bases, V lost 8 bases, and 10 bases had no gene match. The CDR3 extends over 14 amino acids. Here the CDR3 reads CASGTTGAVNEQFF. CDR3 DNA sequence: TGCGCCAGCGGAACCACAGGGGCGGTCAATGAGCAGTTCTTC.

This clone came up once. V is TRBV28 and J is TRBJ2-5, with D maybe TRBD1 (5 bases). CDR3 length: 15 residues. V was pared by 1 base and J by 0 bases, with 9 bases between. Germline V lookup: CDR1 MDHEN, CDR2 SYDVKM. The CDR3 protein is CASSLLTGDQETQYF. The CDR3 nucleotides read TGTGCCAGCAGTTTATTAACAGGAGACCAAGAGACCCAGTACTTC.

This clone has only one observation. The V call is TRBV7-2, the J call TRBJ2-7; D possibly corresponds to TRBD2 (6 bases). The CDR3 length is 15 residues. CDR1 is SGHTA, CDR2 FQGNSA, per germline. Deletions cut 1 base from V and 7 bases from J, with 17 bases between. CDR3 loop: CASSLVGGGDGEQYF. CDR3 DNA: TGTGCCAGCAGCTTAGTCGGTGGCGGGGATGGTGAGCAGTACTTC. The full variable domain, completed using reference TRBV7-2 and TRBJ2-7, is GAGVSQSPSNKVTEKGKDVELRCDPISGHTALYWYRQSLGQGLEFLIYFQGNSAPDKSGLPSDRFSAERTGGSVSTLTIQRTQQEDSAVYLCASSLVGGGDGEQYFGPGTRLTVT.

As DNA, the CDR3 is TGTGCCAGCAGCCAGGCCCTGCCCTTAGATACGCAGTATTTT. This gives the protein CASSQALPLDTQYF. The rearrangement joins TRBV14 to TRBJ2-3; the D is unclear. The CDR3 runs to 14 residues. V dropped 3 bases and J dropped 5 bases, with 12 bases sitting between them. Germline V CDR1 and CDR2: SGHDN, FVKESK.

The chain is built from TRBV4-3 and TRBJ2-2, with D hard to call. This CDR3 spans 16 amino acids. V was cut by 0 bases and J by 3 bases, with 11 bases left in between. In germline, CDR1 is LGHNA, CDR2 YSLEER. This CDR3 is CASSQDSRFYTGELFF. DNA for the CDR3: TGCGCCAGCAGCCAAGACTCCCGTTTTTACACCGGGGAGCTGTTTTTT.

This chain joins TRBV4-3 and TRBJ2-3, with D possibly TRBD2 on 5 matching bases. Germline V lookup: CDR1 LGHNA, CDR2 YSLEER. This CDR3 is built from 15 residues. Trimming removed 4 bases from V and 6 bases from J, with 17 bases in between. CDR3 loop: CASSPDSAPADTQYF. The CDR3 DNA is TGCGCCAGCAGCCCGGACTCGGCCCCCGCGGATACGCAGTATTTT.

This clone was counted only a few times. The gene calls are TRBV9 and TRBJ2-5; 7 nucleotides align to TRBD2. V gave up 3 bases and J gave up 4 bases; unmatched junction bases: 3. Germline V lookup: CDR1 SGDLS, CDR2 YYNGEE. CDR3 length: 13 residues. The CDR3 loop reads CASSEPGGETQYF. The CDR3 nucleotides read TGTGCCAGCAGCGAACCGGGGGGAGAGACCCAGTACTTC.

In DNA, the CDR3 is TGTGCCAGCAGCTTAGGGGAGGTCGCACGAGATGAGCAGTTCTTC. This sequence encodes CASSLGEVARDEQFF. The rearrangement links TRBV7-3 to TRBJ2-1, with D possibly being TRBD2 (6 bases). CDR1 SGHTA and CDR2 FQGTGA come from the germline V gene. Trimming pared 2 bases from V and 8 bases from J, leaving 16 bases between. The length of the CDR3 is 15 residues.

The genes are TRBV29-1 and TRBJ2-7; TRBD1 agrees at 8 bases. Germline CDR1 is SQVTM and CDR2 is ANQGSEA. This CDR3 spans 14 amino acids. V shed 7 bases and J 6 bases; nucleotides not matched to a gene: 14. The CDR3 coding sequence is TGCAGCGCTATAGCCGGGACAGGAAGTGTCGAGCAGTACTTC. Its translation: CSAIAGTGSVEQYF.

In this sample, this clone turned up once. The chain combines TRBV9 with TRBJ1-6, with TRBD1 as a possible D gene (5 bases). The length of the CDR3 is 16 residues. Germline V gene sequence: CDR1 SGDLS, CDR2 YYNGEE. The ends were cut back, 4 bases at V and 0 bases at J, with 11 bases in the middle. The CDR3 protein is CASSSHRSSYNSPLHF. DNA of the CDR3: TGTGCCAGCAGCTCTCACAGGAGCTCCTATAATTCACCCCTCCACTTT.

The chain has TRBV18 and TRBJ1-1; TRBD1 aligns across 7 bases. The CDR3 is made up of 16 amino acids. Trimming cost V 0 bases and J 2 bases; bases outside gene matches: 6. Germline V lookup: CDR1 KGHSH, CDR2 LQKENI. The CDR3 DNA sequence: TGTGCCAGCTCACCACCTCGGACAGGCTTAAACACTGAAGCTTTCTTT. Its translation is CASSPPRTGLNTEAFF.

The chain links TRBV5-1 to TRBJ1-2, with TRBD1 as a possible D gene (6 bases). CDR1 is SGHRS and CDR2 is YFSETQ in the germline V gene. Trimming took off 0 bases at V and 7 bases at J, with 16 bases between the two ends. There are 15 residues in the CDR3. The DNA for the CDR3 is TGCGCCAGCAGCTTGGAGCAGGCGGCCAGGGGTGGCTACACCTTC. This translates into CASSLEQAARGGYTF.

The chain employs TRBV7-9 and TRBJ2-7; maybe TRBD2 (5 bases). The CDR3 totals 13 residues. Germline assignment: CDR1 SEHNR and CDR2 FQNEAQ (reference sequence). Between the trimmed V and J ends, which lost 5 bases and 2 bases, there was a span of 10 bases. CDR3 bases: TGTGCCAGCAGCGCCAGACTAACCTACGAGCAGTACTTC. Translating it yields CASSARLTYEQYF.

The rearrangement uses TRBV19 and TRBJ2-7, with 8 bases that match TRBD2. The V gene's germline CDR1 is LNHDA and CDR2 SQIVND (reference sequence). V lost 5 bases and J lost 0; bases outside the gene matches: 9. The CDR3 length is 16 residues. This CDR3 reads CASSSISGEYSYEQYF. In nucleotides, the CDR3 is TGTGCCAGTAGTTCGATTAGCGGGGAGTACTCCTACGAGCAGTACTTC.

The chain is built from TRBV7-8 and TRBJ2-5, with 9 bases that match TRBD1. J gave up 2 bases and V 5 bases, and 9 bases lay outside the gene matches. Germline CDR1 and CDR2: SGHVS and FQNEAQ. This CDR3 comprises 16 residues. CDR3 residues: CASSPWGQGRQETQYF. CDR3 coding DNA: TGTGCCAGCAGCCCTTGGGGACAGGGCCGGCAAGAGACCCAGTACTTC.